The T cell receptor beta chain under discussion was sequenced for a study of beta chain features in type 1 diabetes. TCRB transcripts that were expressed got sequenced, as all of the isolated RNA had been reverse transcribed. Generated by immunoSEQ multiplex PCR, the TCRdb table keeps only in-frame clones and is missing some. The sample consists of about 120,000 clones, 15% to 20% of them appearing once. Study-wide findings and caveats: VDJ junctions from type 1 diabetes patients carried fewer insertions and larger deletions. TCRB rearrangement may or may not be influenced by HLA type; here this remained unresolved. Type 1 diabetes patients had moderately but significantly shorter TCRB CDR3s in all four CD4+ subsets. Naive, central memory and Treg TCRB repertoires seemed to resemble each other more closely in patients than they did in healthy donors.

Details on this clone: Its antigen is unknown.

V was clipped by 4 bases and J by 0 bases, with 13 bases between them. CDR1 and CDR2 from the germline V gene are SQVTM and ANQGSEA. CDR3 length: 14 residues. The receptor's source is a man younger than 30 with type 1 diabetes. V and J are TRBV29-1 and TRBJ2-7; weak D call: TRBD1 (6 bases). The sample taken for sequencing was central memory CD4+ T cells from blood. The CDR3 reads CSVVGDKTSYEQYF. In nucleotides, the CDR3 is TGCAGCGTTGTTGGGGACAAGACCTCCTACGAGCAGTACTTC.